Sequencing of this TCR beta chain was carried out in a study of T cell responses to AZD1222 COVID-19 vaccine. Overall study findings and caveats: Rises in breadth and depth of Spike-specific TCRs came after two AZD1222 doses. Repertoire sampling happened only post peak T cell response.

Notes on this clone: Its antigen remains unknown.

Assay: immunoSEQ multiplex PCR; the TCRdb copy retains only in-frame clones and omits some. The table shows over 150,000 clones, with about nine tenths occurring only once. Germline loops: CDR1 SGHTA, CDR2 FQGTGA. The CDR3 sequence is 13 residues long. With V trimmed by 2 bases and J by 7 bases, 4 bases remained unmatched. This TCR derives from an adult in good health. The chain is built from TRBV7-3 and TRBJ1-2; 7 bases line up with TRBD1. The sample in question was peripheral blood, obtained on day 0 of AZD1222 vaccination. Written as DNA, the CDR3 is TGTGCCAGCAGCTTAGAGGGGGCAGCTGGCTACACCTTC. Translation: CASSLEGAAGYTF.